A single sample is the source of the 26 T cell receptor beta chains below, sequenced in a study of shared clonotypes between healthy human individuals (dated by TCRdb to the early 2020s). Library method: the immunoSEQ multiplex PCR assay. TCRdb limited this immuneACCESS table to in-frame rearrangements with V and J called. A share of clones is missing; checked studies link under half to unresolved V genes, and the rest is unexplained. The sample table records hundreds of thousands of clones; roughly 95% of these occur just once. Of the sample, approximately 0.11% is held by the ten largest clones. CD8 naive samples were obtained by positive selection for CCR7 among CD45RO-negative cells, yielding a CD45RA+CCR7+ population from which TemRA cells were excluded. Sequenced sample: naive CD8+ T cells sorted from blood. The cell subset or site label for this specimen denotes: CD45RA+CCR7+. The receptors were sampled from a young woman in good health.

The rearrangement joins TRBV27 to TRBJ1-4; 7 bases map to TRBD1. This CDR3 region has 14 residues. The germline gives CDR1 MNHEY, CDR2 SMNVEV (reference sequence). With 5 bases clipped from V and 4 bases from J, the junction kept 4 bases outside the gene matches. The CDR3 sequence: CASSKTGFNEKLFF. DNA of the CDR3: TGTGCCAGCAGTAAGACAGGGTTTAATGAAAAACTGTTTTTT.

This sequence joins TRBV5-8 and TRBJ2-7, with D perhaps TRBD1 or TRBD2 (5 bases each). Germline V lookup: CDR1 SGHTS, CDR2 YDEGEE. This CDR3 has 11 amino acids. The germline V and J ends were trimmed by 9 bases and 3 bases, with 10 bases remaining between them. For the CDR3, the DNA is TGTGCCAAAGGGGACGGCTACGAGCAGTACTTC. Encoded protein: CAKGDGYEQYF.

Remarks on this clone: This CDR3 is also generated by other DNA sequences in the sample. The gene calls are TRBV28 and TRBJ2-7; D call uncertain. This CDR3 region has 11 residues. Trimming stripped 1 base from V and 7 bases from J, with 5 bases between. The germline V gene has CDR1 MDHEN and CDR2 SYDVKM. The CDR3 spells CASSLSVEQYF. The CDR3, as DNA: TGTGCCAGCAGTTTATCAGTAGAGCAGTACTTC.

The chain carries TRBV18 and TRBJ2-3; D perhaps matches TRBD1 (7 bases). The V end lost 5 bases, the J end lost 2 bases, and 17 bases lay between the germline ends. From germline, CDR1 is KGHSH and CDR2 LQKENI. This CDR3 is 16 amino acids long. The CDR3 coding sequence is TGTGCCAGCTCAACGGGAGACAGGGCATTCACAGATACGCAGTATTTT. Its translation: CASSTGDRAFTDTQYF.

The rearrangement links TRBV28 to TRBJ2-7, with a tentative D call TRBD2 (5 bases). Trimming removed 4 bases from V and 4 bases from J, with 17 bases in between. Germline V CDR1 and CDR2: MDHEN, SYDVKM. The CDR3 spans 15 residues. The CDR3: CASSSPDGIGYEQYF. The DNA for the CDR3 is TGTGCCAGCAGTTCCCCCGACGGGATAGGGTACGAGCAGTACTTC.

The CDR3 protein is CASSFSAGKMFYEQYF. As DNA, the CDR3 is TGTGCCAGCAGTTTTAGTGCGGGTAAGATGTTCTACGAGCAGTACTTC. The chain carries TRBV27 and TRBJ2-7; tentative D call: TRBD2 (5 bases). Per germline, CDR1 MNHEY and CDR2 SMNVEV (reference sequence). Trimming left V 3 bases short and J 3 bases short, with 18 bases between. The CDR3 has 16 amino acids.

This rearrangement joins TRBV30 to TRBJ2-7; no definite D call. The CDR3 extends over 14 amino acids. V shed 1 base and J shed 2 bases, with 12 bases lying between them. Germline V gene lookup returns CDR1 GTSNPN and CDR2 SVGIG (reference sequence). The CDR3 region is CAWSEVRGTYEQYF. CDR3 nucleotides: TGTGCCTGGAGTGAGGTGAGAGGAACCTACGAGCAGTACTTC.

This chain connects TRBV6-1 to TRBJ2-1, with D tentatively TRBD2 (6 bases). CDR3 length equals 16 residues. Trimming shortened V by 1 base and J by 9 bases, and 19 bases separated the two germline ends. Germline CDR1 MNHNS, CDR2 SASEGT. In nucleotides, the CDR3 is TGTGCCAGCAGTGAAGGGGCGGGGCAGGGTCGTCGTGAGCAGTTCTTC. This encodes CASSEGAGQGRREQFF.

The CDR3 DNA reads TGTGCCAGCAGCCCAACAACCGACAGGTATCAGCCCCAGCATTTT. Amino acids: CASSPTTDRYQPQHF. The chain carries TRBV28 and TRBJ1-5; the D gene is possibly TRBD1 (6 bases). Trimming left V 6 bases short and J 5 bases short, with 17 bases between. The CDR3 consists of 15 residues. CDR1 and CDR2 (germline): MDHEN, SYDVKM. Full variable domain (missing parts from reference TRBV28 and TRBJ1-5): DVKVTQSSRYLVKRTGEKVFLECVQDMDHENMFWYRQDPGLGLRLIYFSYDVKMKEKGDIPEGYSVSREKKERFSLILESASTNQTSMYLCASSPTTDRYQPQHFGDGTRLSIL.

The chain links TRBV5-1 to TRBJ1-5; weak D call: TRBD1 (6 bases). Between the trimmed V and J ends, which lost 5 bases and 8 bases, there was a span of 20 bases. CDR1 and CDR2 (germline): SGHRS, YFSETQ. This CDR3 has 15 amino acids. The CDR3 nucleotides are TGCGCCAGCAGTTCCGGGACAAGTACCATCGAGCCCCAGCATTTT. Protein sequence: CASSSGTSTIEPQHF.

This chain links TRBV7-6 with TRBJ2-5; D not resolved. The J call could be wrong; TRBJ2-7 is a better fit for the DNA end. Germline-derived CDR1 and CDR2 are SGHVS and FNYEAQ. The CDR3 extends over 12 amino acids. Here the CDR3 DNA reads TGTGCCAGCAGCTCGAAGGCATCCGAGCAGTACTTC. Amino acid sequence: CASSSKASEQYF.

This clone was seen once. The same CDR3 arises from other DNA sequences in this sample as well. This chain connects TRBV30 to TRBJ2-1; D is undetermined. CDR1 is GTSNPN and CDR2 is SVGIG in the germline V gene (reference sequence). V was pared by 0 bases and J by 4 bases, with 7 bases between. The CDR3 has 13 residues. CDR3: CAWSVVSYNEQFF. The CDR3 bases are TGTGCCTGGAGTGTTGTCAGTTACAATGAGCAGTTCTTC.

V is TRBV27 and J is TRBJ1-5; 9 positions agree with TRBD1. This CDR3 comprises 15 residues. Germline V gene lookup returns CDR1 MNHEY and CDR2 SMNVEV (reference sequence). V was pared by 3 bases and J by 4 bases, with 4 bases of the junction left unmatched. As DNA, the CDR3 is TGTGCCAGCAGTTTTTGGGGGACAGGGAATCAGCCCCAGCATTTT. It codes for CASSFWGTGNQPQHF.

The J gene is TRBJ2-7, the V gene TRBV19, with no clear D. The germline V gene encodes CDR1 LNHDA and CDR2 SQIVND (reference sequence). CDR3 size: 11 residues. Trimming took 3 bases from V and 9 from J, leaving 9 bases between them. CDR3 nucleotide sequence: TGTGCCAGTAGTATTGGGCCCCGGCAGTACTTC. Protein sequence: CASSIGPRQYF. Together with reference TRBV19 and TRBJ2-7, the CDR3 gives the full variable domain: DGGITQSPKYLFRKEGQNVTLSCEQNLNHDAMYWYRQDPGQGLRLIYYSQIVNDFQKGDIAEGYSVSREKKESFPLTVTSAQKNPTAFYLCASSIGPRQYFGPGTRLTVT.

This chain links TRBV6-1 with TRBJ1-5; possibly TRBD1 for D (5 bases). Trimming cost V 2 bases and J 5 bases, with 10 bases left between them. The CDR3 loop spans 14 amino acids. Germline V gives CDR1 MNHNS, CDR2 SASEGT. CDR3 DNA sequence: TGTGCCAGCAGTGAATGGTGGGGGGATCAGCCCCAGCATTTT. Its translation: CASSEWWGDQPQHF.

The chain is built from TRBV5-4 and TRBJ2-7; D is unresolved. CDR1 and CDR2 from the germline V gene are SGHNT and YYREEE (reference sequence). The ends were cut back, 1 base at V and 0 bases at J, with 8 bases in the middle. This CDR3 region has 14 residues. Here the CDR3 reads CASSLTGYSYEQYF. Written as DNA, the CDR3 is TGTGCCAGCAGCTTGACGGGTTACTCCTACGAGCAGTACTTC.

V and J are TRBV15 and TRBJ2-2; D ambiguous. This CDR3 has 13 residues. Trimming pared 0 bases from V and 5 bases from J, leaving 4 bases between. Looked up from germline, CDR1 is LNHNV and CDR2 is YYDKDF (reference sequence). DNA of the CDR3: TGTGCCACCAGCAGAGACGGAACCGGGGAGCTGTTTTTT. Translation gives CATSRDGTGELFF.

The V gene is TRBV15, the J gene TRBJ2-4, with D hard to call. This CDR3 comprises 14 residues. V was pared by 3 bases and J by 8 bases, with 14 bases between. Per the germline V gene, CDR1 is LNHNV and CDR2 is YYDKDF (reference sequence). CDR3 residues: CATSRRSARDIQYF. CDR3 bases: TGTGCCACCAGCAGGAGGAGCGCACGGGACATTCAGTACTTC.

The chain combines TRBV5-1 with TRBJ1-2, with 8 nucleotides matching TRBD1. Germline V CDR1 and CDR2: SGHRS, YFSETQ. The CDR3 is 15 residues long. After removal of 4 bases from V and 4 bases from J, the junction contained 9 bases not matched to a gene. The CDR3 is CASSDIDRGSYGYTF. The DNA of the CDR3 is TGCGCCAGCAGCGACATTGACAGGGGTAGCTATGGCTACACCTTC. Using reference TRBV5-1 and TRBJ1-2 for the parts outside the CDR3, the full variable domain is KAGVTQTPRYLIKTRGQQVTLSCSPISGHRSVSWYQQTPGQGLQFLFEYFSETQRNKGNFPGRFSGRQFSNSRSEMNVSTLELGDSALYLCASSDIDRGSYGYTFGSGTRLTVV.

The rearrangement links TRBV9 to TRBJ1-3; the D gene is possibly TRBD1 (6 bases). Between the trimmed V and J ends, which lost 4 bases and 2 bases, there was a span of 10 bases. This CDR3 has 14 amino acids. CDR1 is SGDLS and CDR2 is YYNGEE in the germline V gene. The CDR3 is CASSRQAAGNTIYF. CDR3 sequence (DNA): TGTGCCAGCAGCCGACAGGCCGCTGGAAACACCATATATTTT.

This chain links TRBV13 with TRBJ2-2, with unresolved D. The CDR3 length is 14 residues. Trimming removed 5 bases at V and 4 bases at J, with 11 bases between. CDR1 and CDR2 from the germline V gene are PRHDT and FYEKMQ (reference sequence). The CDR3 spells CASSPQTSTGELFF. The CDR3 region has the DNA TGTGCCAGCAGCCCGCAGACATCCACCGGGGAGCTGTTTTTT.

Only one count was recorded for this clone. The V call is TRBV2, the J call TRBJ1-1; D is uncertain. V dropped 2 bases and J dropped 3 bases, with 7 bases sitting between them. Germline lookup yields CDR1 SNHLY and CDR2 FYNNEI. The CDR3 totals 13 residues. The chain's CDR3 is CASSEFSDTEAFF. DNA of the CDR3: TGTGCCAGCAGTGAATTTTCCGACACTGAAGCTTTCTTT.

This chain links TRBV27 with TRBJ1-1, with 8 bases matching TRBD1. CDR1 and CDR2 (germline): MNHEY, SMNVEV (reference sequence). The ends lost 1 base at V and 4 bases at J; junction bases unmatched: 5. The CDR3 totals 15 residues. CDR3 protein: CASSLFPRGPTEAFF. In DNA form, the CDR3 reads TGTGCCAGCAGTTTATTCCCCAGGGGGCCCACTGAAGCTTTCTTT.

This chain uses TRBV5-4 with TRBJ1-5; 8 positions match TRBD1. Germline V gene sequence: CDR1 SGHNT, CDR2 YYREEE (reference sequence). The V gene end was trimmed by 4 bases and the J gene end by 2 bases; junction bases not matched to a gene: 8. CDR3 size: 16 residues. The CDR3 bases are TGTGCCAGCAGCCCGTCGCCGGGACAGGGCAATCAGCCCCAGCATTTT. Translated: CASSPSPGQGNQPQHF.

V and J are TRBV7-9 and TRBJ2-7, with D possibly called TRBD1 or TRBD2 (5 bases each). The CDR3 is 15 amino acids. V shed 8 bases and J shed 3 bases, with 20 bases lying between them. Germline V gene sequence: CDR1 SEHNR, CDR2 FQNEAQ (reference sequence). The DNA for the CDR3 is TGTGCCAGCGCCGGGGCCCCCTCAGGCCGCTACGAGCAGTACTTC. Its protein is CASAGAPSGRYEQYF.

Comment on this clone: Within the sample, other DNA sequences also encode this same CDR3. This rearrangement joins TRBV19 to TRBJ2-7; D gene uncertain. The length of the CDR3 is 11 residues. Germline V lookup: CDR1 LNHDA, CDR2 SQIVND (reference sequence). V lost 4 bases, J lost 2 bases, and 3 bases lay in between. The CDR3 is CASSTAYEQYF. The CDR3 bases are TGTGCCAGTAGTACAGCCTACGAGCAGTACTTC.